This T cell receptor beta chain emerged from a study of blood T cells in healthy people across ages. Trimming pared 1 base from V and 2 bases from J, leaving 18 bases between. Per the germline V gene, CDR1 is DFQATT and CDR2 is SNEGSKA (reference sequence). CDR3 size: 16 residues. Overall study results and limits: Roughly linear age-related decline in beta diversity appeared, significant by age 40.

As for this clonotype: Its antigen is not identified.

A second roughly 6 to 12 cycle PCR used barcoded and J-beta primers. TCRdb used MiXCR to reprocess the 5' RACE reads, holding one entry per CDR3 protein. The sample holds over 1.5 million distinct CDR3 sequences, roughly 50% seen once. The chain recombines TRBV20-1 with TRBJ2-7; tentatively, D is TRBD1 (6 bases). The receptor's source is a woman between 40 and 55 years old in good health. Material for sequencing was blood. The CDR3 nucleotides read TGCAGTGCTAGAGGCGGAGAACAGGGTCCCACCTACGAGCAGTACTTC. Its translation is CSARGGEQGPTYEQYF.